A single sample gave rise to the 15 T cell receptor beta chains below, sequenced in a study of immune evolution from preneoplasia to lung adenocarcinoma. Libraries were prepared by immunoSEQ multiplex PCR; TCRdb keeps only in-frame clonotypes and omits some of them. The sample gives about 6,100 clones, approximately 81% of which show up once; more than 5.5% is in the top ten. Sequenced: FFPE adjacent normal lung tissue. The source is a donor at least 70 years old with lung adenocarcinoma.

The chain combines TRBV5-1 with TRBJ1-3, with D possibly being TRBD1 (5 bases). V was pared by 5 bases and J by 2 bases, with 14 bases between. CDR3 length: 15 amino acids. CDR1 is SGHRS and CDR2 is YFSETQ in the germline V gene. The DNA of the CDR3 is TGCGCCAGCAGACCGACAGTGGGGGCTGGAAACACCATATATTTT. Translated: CASRPTVGAGNTIYF.

V gene TRBV4-1 combines with J gene TRBJ2-2, with TRBD2 as a possible D gene (6 bases). CDR3 size: 14 residues. CDR1 is MGHRA and CDR2 is YSYEKL in the germline V gene. Trimming took 3 bases from V and 6 from J, leaving 11 bases between them. CDR3 sequence reads: CASSHRLVPGELFF. The CDR3 region has the DNA TGCGCCAGCAGCCATAGACTAGTTCCCGGGGAGCTGTTTTTT.

CDR3 in amino acids: CASSEQGAPYEQYF. DNA for the CDR3: TGTGCCAGCAGTGAGCAGGGGGCTCCCTACGAGCAGTACTTC. The V call is TRBV2, the J call TRBJ2-7, with TRBD1 identical over 8 bases. The germline V gene encodes CDR1 SNHLY and CDR2 FYNNEI. Trimming cost V 3 bases and J 2 bases; bases outside gene matches: 3. There are 14 residues in the CDR3.

This clone turned up a few times. The chain joins TRBV18 to TRBJ2-2; D remains ambiguous. V shed 4 bases and J shed 6 bases, with 15 bases lying between them. CDR1 is KGHSH and CDR2 is LQKENI in the germline V gene. The CDR3 covers 15 residues. CDR3 DNA sequence: TGTGCCAGCTCACTAACGACCCAAGGCTCCGGGGAGCTGTTTTTT. Translating gives CASSLTTQGSGELFF.

This rearrangement joins TRBV30 to TRBJ2-5; TRBD1 might be the D (5 bases). Germline V lookup: CDR1 GTSNPN, CDR2 SVGIG (reference sequence). CDR3 size: 13 residues. The V and J ends lost 4 bases and 1 base respectively, with 10 bases between them. CDR3 nucleotide sequence: TGTGCCTGGACAGGGAACACCCAAGAGACCCAGTACTTC. Translating it yields CAWTGNTQETQYF. The full variable domain, completed using reference TRBV30 and TRBJ2-5, is SQTIHQWPATLVQPVGSPLSLECTVEGTSNPNLYWYRQAAGRGLQLLFYSVGIGQISSEVPQNLSASRPQDRQFILSSKKLLLSDSGFYLCAWTGNTQETQYFGPGTRLLVL.

This clone is a singleton in its sample. J is TRBJ1-2 and V is TRBV7-2; no definite D call. This CDR3 has 12 residues. V lost 5 bases, J lost 5 bases, and 9 bases lay in between. Per the germline V gene, CDR1 is SGHTA and CDR2 is FQGNSA. The CDR3 region has the DNA TGTGCCAGCAGCCCTGACTATTATGGCTACACCTTC. As protein: CASSPDYYGYTF.

The chain links TRBV11-2 to TRBJ2-5, with no clear D. From germline, CDR1 is SGHAT and CDR2 FQNNGV. Trimming pared 5 bases from V and 5 bases from J, leaving 9 bases between. The CDR3 sequence is 12 residues long. In nucleotides, the CDR3 is TGTGCCAGCAGCAGGACCGGGGAGACCCAGTACTTC. This translates into CASSRTGETQYF.

This chain connects TRBV2 to TRBJ2-1; D may be TRBD1 (6 bases). Deletions cut 3 bases from V and 6 bases from J, with 18 bases between. Germline V gene sequence: CDR1 SNHLY, CDR2 FYNNEI. This CDR3 is built from 16 residues. CDR3 bases: TGTGCCAGCAGTGATACAGGGCAAAACGTACGCAATGAGCAGTTCTTC. Its protein product is CASSDTGQNVRNEQFF. Full variable domain (rest looked up from reference TRBV2 and TRBJ2-1): EPEVTQTPSHQVTQMGQEVILRCVPISNHLYFYWYRQILGQKVEFLVSFYNNEISEKSEIFDDQFSVERPDGSNFTLKIRSTKLEDSAMYFCASSDTGQNVRNEQFFGPGTRLTVL.

This chain uses TRBV7-9 with TRBJ2-1, with a weak D call TRBD1 (6 bases). The CDR3 is made up of 14 amino acids. Germline CDR1 and CDR2: SEHNR and FQNEAQ (reference sequence). V was clipped by 5 bases and J by 5 bases, with 13 bases between them. The CDR3 protein is CASSRITGNNEQFF. The CDR3 region has the DNA TGTGCCAGCAGCAGAATAACAGGGAACAATGAGCAGTTCTTC.

The genes are TRBV30 and TRBJ2-6; D is possibly TRBD1 or TRBD2 (5 bases each). The CDR3 sequence is 15 residues long. V dropped 1 base and J dropped 6 bases, with 13 bases sitting between them. Germline V gene sequence: CDR1 GTSNPN, CDR2 SVGIG (reference sequence). CDR3 loop: CAWSAYGGMANVLTF. CDR3 DNA sequence: TGTGCCTGGAGTGCGTATGGGGGTATGGCCAACGTCCTGACTTTC.

The rearrangement links TRBV12-5 to TRBJ1-2, with 7 positions matching TRBD1. Germline assignment: CDR1 LGHNT and CDR2 FRNRAP. This CDR3 has 15 amino acids. J was trimmed by 6 bases and V by 7 bases; bases with no gene match: 14. Written as DNA, the CDR3 is TGTGCTAGTGCCCGAGGGGACAGCACCTTGGATGGCTACACCTTC. It is translated as CASARGDSTLDGYTF. Combining the CDR3 with reference TRBV12-5 and TRBJ1-2 gives the whole variable domain DARVTQTPRHKVTEMGQEVTMRCQPILGHNTVFWYRQTMMQGLELLAYFRNRAPLDDSGMPKDRFSAEMPDATLATLKIQPSEPRDSAVYFCASARGDSTLDGYTFGSGTRLTVV.

This clone has only a few counts. The chain combines TRBV6-6 with TRBJ1-4; D might be TRBD1 (5 bases). Trimming stripped 8 bases from V and 14 bases from J, with 12 bases between. CDR1 MNHNY and CDR2 SVGAGI come from the germline V gene (reference sequence). The CDR3 loop spans 10 amino acids. The CDR3 spells CASEKGRLFF. Here the CDR3 DNA reads TGTGCCAGCGAAAAGGGACGTCTGTTTTTT.

A few counts support this clone. The CDR3 here is CASSLYLGYEQFF. The CDR3 DNA follows: TGTGCCAGCAGTTTGTATTTGGGGTATGAGCAGTTCTTC. The rearrangement links TRBV27 to TRBJ2-1; D gene unclear. The CDR3 is made up of 13 amino acids. V gave up 3 bases and J gave up 8 bases, with 11 bases separating them. Germline V gene lookup returns CDR1 MNHEY and CDR2 SMNVEV (reference sequence).

This chain connects TRBV4-1 to TRBJ1-2; D is undetermined. With 0 bases removed from V and 4 bases from J, the gap between germline ends came to 6 bases. The CDR3 sequence is 13 residues long. Per the germline V gene, CDR1 is MGHRA and CDR2 is YSYEKL. CDR3 in amino acids: CASSQDNLYGYTF. Here the CDR3 DNA reads TGCGCCAGCAGCCAAGATAACCTCTATGGCTACACCTTC.

J is TRBJ2-3 and V is TRBV11-3, with TRBD2 matching 14 bases. CDR1 and CDR2 from the germline V gene are SGHNT and YENEEA. The CDR3 totals 17 residues. J was trimmed by 6 bases and V by 1 base; bases with no gene match: 6. The CDR3 DNA follows: TGTGCCAGCAGCTTAGGGGGGACTAGCGGGAGTTACGATACGCAGTATTTT. This codes for CASSLGGTSGSYDTQYF.